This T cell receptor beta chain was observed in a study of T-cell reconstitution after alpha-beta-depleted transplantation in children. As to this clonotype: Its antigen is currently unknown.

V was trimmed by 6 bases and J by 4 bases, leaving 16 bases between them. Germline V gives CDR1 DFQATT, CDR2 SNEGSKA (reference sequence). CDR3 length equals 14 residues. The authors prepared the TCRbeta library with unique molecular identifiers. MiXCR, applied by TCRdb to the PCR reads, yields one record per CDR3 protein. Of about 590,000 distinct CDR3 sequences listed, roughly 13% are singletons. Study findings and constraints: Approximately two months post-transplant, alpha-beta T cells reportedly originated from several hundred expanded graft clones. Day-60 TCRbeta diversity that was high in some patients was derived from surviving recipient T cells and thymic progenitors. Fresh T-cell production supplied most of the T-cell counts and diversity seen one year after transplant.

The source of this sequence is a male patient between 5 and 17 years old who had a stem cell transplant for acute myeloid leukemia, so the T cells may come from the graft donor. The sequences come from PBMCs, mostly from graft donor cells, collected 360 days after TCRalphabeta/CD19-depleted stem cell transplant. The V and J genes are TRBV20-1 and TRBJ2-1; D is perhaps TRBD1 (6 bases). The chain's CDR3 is CSANWDTLYNEQFF. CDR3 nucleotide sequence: TGCAGTGCGAATTGGGACACATTATACAATGAGCAGTTCTTC.